Described below is a single TCR beta chain sequence and its context. Its target is not known. TCRdb keeps only in-frame clones here, not all; method: immunoSEQ multiplex PCR. The sample lists roughly 100,000 clones; about nine tenths were seen once. The sample comes from a study of T cell responses to AZD1222 COVID-19 vaccine. Study-wide findings and caveats: There were mostly white British donors and more females than males, and clonal diversity was possibly underestimated.

The clonotype originates from an adult in good health. Sequenced material: peripheral blood, taken on day 0 of AZD1222 vaccination.

This CDR3 is CASGRDTYEQYF. CDR3 coding DNA: TGTGCCAGCGGCCGGGACACCTACGAGCAGTACTTC. The V gene is TRBV19, the J gene TRBJ2-7; D possibly corresponds to TRBD1 (6 bases). The CDR3 is 12 residues long. The ends were cut back, 9 bases at V and 2 bases at J, with 11 bases in the middle. Germline assignment: CDR1 LNHDA and CDR2 SQIVND (reference sequence).